This T cell receptor (beta chain) was recovered during a study of spatial heterogeneity in lung cancer. Overall study context: The study consistently detected more beta-chain than alpha-chain sequences. On average, each unique TCR and UMI combination appeared more than ten times in raw reads.

Study-wide findings and caveats: There were more appearances of ubiquitous expanded tumor TCRs in blood at resection than at follow-up.

The sample's time point: sample taken at primary tumor resection. TCRs were sequenced from unsorted whole RNA of tumor, nontumor lung or PBMC. A total of some 70 untreated early-stage non-small cell lung cancer patients served as donors. TCRdb itself ran the 5' RACE reads through MiXCR, one entry per CDR3 protein. The sample contains about 82,000 distinct CDR3 sequences, about 12% of which appear only once. This clonotype was seen a few times. Antigen unknown. One junction end does not reproduce the germline sequence, and a read error may be involved. Germline V gene sequence: CDR1 KGHDR, CDR2 SFDVKD. The CDR3 has 14 amino acids.

V usage is TRBV24-1 and J usage is TRBJ2-7, with D possibly matching TRBD1 (6 bases). The clonotype originates from a male donor with early-stage non-small cell lung cancer. The sample was PBMCs, taken at surgery. The DNA for the CDR3 is TGTGCCACCAGCTCCGGGACACCCTCCTCCGAGCAGTACTTC. This gives the protein CATSSGTPSSEQYF.